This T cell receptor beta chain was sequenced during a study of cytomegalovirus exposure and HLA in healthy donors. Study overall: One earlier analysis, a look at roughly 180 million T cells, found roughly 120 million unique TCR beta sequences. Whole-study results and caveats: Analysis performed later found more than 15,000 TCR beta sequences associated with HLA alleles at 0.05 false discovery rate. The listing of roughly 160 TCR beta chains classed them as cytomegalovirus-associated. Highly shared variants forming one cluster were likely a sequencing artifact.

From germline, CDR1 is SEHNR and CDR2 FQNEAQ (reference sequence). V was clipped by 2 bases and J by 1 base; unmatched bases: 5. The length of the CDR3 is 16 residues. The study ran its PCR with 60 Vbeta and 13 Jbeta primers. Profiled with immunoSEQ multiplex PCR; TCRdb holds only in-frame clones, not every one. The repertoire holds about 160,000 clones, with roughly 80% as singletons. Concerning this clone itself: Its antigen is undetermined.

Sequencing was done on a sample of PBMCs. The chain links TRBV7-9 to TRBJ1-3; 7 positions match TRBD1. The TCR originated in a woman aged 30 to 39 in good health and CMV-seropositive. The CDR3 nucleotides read TGTGCCAGCAGCTTAAGGGGGCGGTATTCTGGAAACACCATATATTTT. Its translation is CASSLRGRYSGNTIYF.